This T cell receptor (beta chain) was obtained from a study of a mutant IDH1 vaccine in newly diagnosed glioma. Study-level background: Treated patients had a mean age of about 44 years and a roughly 60% male, 37.5% female split.

Specified time point: baseline, week 1 (first vaccination visit). Treatment noted: pre-vaccination baseline after standard-of-care therapy. Trimming took 0 bases from V and 2 from J, leaving 10 bases between them. Per germline, CDR1 SGHRS and CDR2 YFSETQ. The CDR3 is 15 amino acids. Study-wide results and caveats: Patients mounted vaccine-induced immune responses in around 93% of cases.

As to this clone: Its cognate antigen is unknown.

The method was immunoSEQ multiplex PCR; TCRdb's version includes in-frame clones alone and lacks a portion of them. The sample has tens of thousands of clones, 60% to 85% seen once. The sequence was obtained from a woman aged 35 to 49 with glioma. The V gene is TRBV5-1, the J gene TRBJ2-3, with D perhaps matching TRBD2 (6 bases). The material sequenced was PBMCs, taken from a glioma patient treated with radiotherapy, temozolomide or both. In DNA form, the CDR3 reads TGCGCCAGCAGCTTGGATAGCGGCCCCACAGATACGCAGTATTTT. It translates to CASSLDSGPTDTQYF.